This entry lists 29 T cell receptor beta chains sequenced from one sample in a study of T-cell reconstitution after alpha-beta-depleted transplantation in children. The TCRbeta library was prepared with unique molecular identifiers. In TCRdb, the PCR reads were re-called with MiXCR into one record per CDR3 protein. Altogether around 190,000 distinct CDR3 sequences are present, roughly 7.1% being singletons, with the ten largest covering approximately 5.7%. The sequences come from PBMCs, collected before TCRalphabeta/CD19-depleted stem cell transplant. These receptors were taken from a boy between 2 and 10 years old with acute lymphoblastic leukemia, due to receive a stem cell transplant.

Ten or more counts support this clonotype. The CDR3 nucleotides are TGCAGTGCTAGTAGCGACACAGATACGCAGTATTTT. The encoded protein is CSASSDTDTQYF. The chain links TRBV20-1 to TRBJ2-3; a weak D match, TRBD2 (5 bases). CDR3 length: 12 amino acids. Germline V gives CDR1 DFQATT, CDR2 SNEGSKA (reference sequence). V was cut by 3 bases and J by 2 bases, with 6 bases left in between.

Many counts were recorded for this clonotype. This sequence joins TRBV4-3 and TRBJ1-5; 11 bases map to TRBD1. The junction had 7 bases not matched to a gene; V was cut back by 0 bases and J by 6 bases. The CDR3 is made up of 17 amino acids. The germline gives CDR1 LGHNA, CDR2 YSLEER. The DNA of the CDR3 is TGCGCCAGCAGCCAAGATCGCGGACAGGGGGCTTCTCAGCCCCAGCATTTT. Its translation: CASSQDRGQGASQPQHF.

This rearrangement joins TRBV5-1 to TRBJ2-1; D is possibly TRBD1 (6 bases). The length of the CDR3 is 15 residues. CDR1 and CDR2 from the germline V gene are SGHRS and YFSETQ. V lost 4 bases and J lost 7, with 18 bases in between. The CDR3 sequence is CASSTPGPTGNEQFF. CDR3 nucleotide sequence: TGCGCCAGCAGCACCCCAGGGCCCACAGGGAATGAGCAGTTCTTC.

This clonotype has ten or more counts. The genes are TRBV5-1 and TRBJ2-3; 8 nucleotides align to TRBD2. Looked up from germline, CDR1 is SGHRS and CDR2 is YFSETQ. The V and J ends lost 8 bases and 6 bases, in that order; junction bases with no gene match: 11. There are 14 residues in the CDR3. For the CDR3, the DNA is TGCGCCAGTAGCGGGACCCTTCACCGCGATACGCAGTATTTT. As protein: CASSGTLHRDTQYF.

The chain uses TRBV5-1 and TRBJ2-2; 11 bases fit TRBD2. Germline V lookup: CDR1 SGHRS, CDR2 YFSETQ. This CDR3 has 17 amino acids. V shed 4 bases and J 9 bases; nucleotides not matched to a gene: 14. CDR3 residues: CASSIALLAGGPWELFF. The CDR3 nucleotides are TGCGCCAGCAGCATCGCCCTTCTAGCGGGGGGCCCCTGGGAGCTGTTTTTT.

This clonotype occurred a few times. CDR3 in amino acids: CASSPGRMDSYEQYF. For the CDR3, the DNA is TGTGCCAGCAGCCCGGGACGGATGGACTCCTACGAGCAGTACTTC. V is TRBV12-3 or TRBV12-4 and J is TRBJ2-7; D is perhaps TRBD1 or TRBD2 (5 bases each). Trimming took 6 bases from V and 0 from J, leaving 15 bases between them. The CDR3 covers 15 residues.

In its sample, this clonotype was seen many times. This chain joins TRBV5-1 and TRBJ2-1, with D tentatively TRBD2 (7 bases). CDR1 is SGHRS and CDR2 is YFSETQ in the germline V gene. There are 15 residues in the CDR3. V lost 0 bases to trimming and J lost 6 bases, with 13 bases between them. The CDR3 loop is CASSLVGGEFNEQFF. In nucleotides, the CDR3 is TGCGCCAGCAGCTTGGTAGGGGGGGAGTTCAATGAGCAGTTCTTC.

This clonotype was seen many times. The chain combines TRBV24-1 with TRBJ1-1, with unresolved D. The CDR3 has 13 amino acids. The V end was cut by 4 bases, the J end by 5 bases, with 10 bases between. Germline assignment: CDR1 KGHDR and CDR2 SFDVKD. The CDR3 sequence is CATSESWGTEAFF. The CDR3 nucleotides are TGTGCCACCAGTGAGAGCTGGGGTACTGAAGCTTTCTTT.

This clonotype was recorded a few times. This chain links TRBV2 with TRBJ2-5; 10 bases are a match to TRBD2. The CDR3 contains 15 residues. J lost 1 base, V lost 7 bases, and 6 bases had no gene match. Germline CDR1 and CDR2: SNHLY and FYNNEI. CDR3 residues: CASNFERGGQETQYF. The CDR3 coding sequence is TGTGCCAGCAACTTTGAGCGGGGGGGCCAAGAGACCCAGTACTTC.

This clonotype was detected a few times. The rearrangement uses TRBV7-2 and TRBJ1-1; maybe TRBD1 (6 bases). The CDR3 totals 16 residues. Trimming stripped 2 bases from V and 5 bases from J, with 18 bases between. Per the germline V gene, CDR1 is SGHTA and CDR2 is FQGNSA. CDR3 loop: CASSLNMAGVPTEAFF. The CDR3 DNA is TGTGCCAGCAGCTTAAATATGGCAGGGGTTCCTACTGAAGCTTTCTTT.

This clonotype was seen ten or more times. The chain has TRBV29-1 and TRBJ2-7, with D unclear. Germline V gene data show CDR1 as SQVTM and CDR2 as ANQGSEA. The germline V and J ends were trimmed by 5 bases and 4 bases, with 15 bases remaining between them. CDR3 length: 13 residues. CDR3 amino acids: CSVQTGNLYEQYF. CDR3 nucleotides: TGCAGCGTTCAAACTGGGAACTTATACGAGCAGTACTTC.

This clonotype was counted ten times or more. V usage is TRBV10-3 and J usage is TRBJ2-3; TRBD2 aligns across 13 bases. Trimming removed 10 bases from V and 3 bases from J; junction bases left unmatched: 7. Germline-derived CDR1 and CDR2 are ENHRY and SYGVKD. The CDR3 has 15 residues. CDR3 sequence (DNA): TGTGCCAGCAGGACTAGCGGGGGATCAACAGATACGCAGTATTTT. Its protein product is CASRTSGGSTDTQYF.

Ten or more counts support this clonotype. The rearrangement uses TRBV7-9 and TRBJ2-1; perhaps TRBD2 as D (6 bases). The CDR3 covers 15 residues. CDR1 and CDR2 from the germline V gene are SEHNR and FQNEAQ (reference sequence). Trimming pared 5 bases from V and 8 bases from J, leaving 19 bases between. The CDR3 sequence is CASSRYSEGNYEQFF. The CDR3 DNA is TGTGCCAGCAGCCGTTACTCGGAGGGGAACTATGAGCAGTTCTTC.

This clonotype has a handful of counts. The DNA of the CDR3 is TGCGCCAGCAGCTCCAAACAAGAGACCCAGTACTTC. Translation gives CASSSKQETQYF. The chain carries TRBV5-1 and TRBJ2-5; D ambiguous. Trimming took 3 bases from V and 2 from J, leaving 5 bases between them. The CDR3 totals 12 residues. Germline V lookup: CDR1 SGHRS, CDR2 YFSETQ.

The sample holds many counts of this clonotype. The chain couples TRBV7-8 to TRBJ1-5; 7 bases are shared with TRBD1. The germline V gene has CDR1 SGHVS and CDR2 FQNEAQ. With 5 bases clipped from V and 6 bases from J, the junction kept 10 bases outside the gene matches. The CDR3 totals 15 residues. The CDR3 DNA is TGTGCCAGCAGCCCCCGGGGAGGGGGCGTTCAGCCCCAGCATTTT. This codes for CASSPRGGGVQPQHF. Combining the CDR3 with reference TRBV7-8 and TRBJ1-5 gives the whole variable domain GAGVSQSPRYKVAKRGQDVALRCDPISGHVSLFWYQQALGQGPEFLTYFQNEAQLDKSGLPSDRFFAERPEGSVSTLKIQRTQQEDSAVYLCASSPRGGGVQPQHFGDGTRLSIL.

In its sample, this clonotype was seen a few times. The V call is TRBV5-1, the J call TRBJ2-7; D tentatively reads TRBD1 or TRBD2 (6 bases each). CDR1 and CDR2 from the germline V gene are SGHRS and YFSETQ. The CDR3 is 14 residues long. V was clipped by 3 bases and J by 5 bases, with 15 bases between them. The CDR3 region has the DNA TGCGCCAGCAGCTGGGGGGCAGGAGGGAACGAGCAGTACTTC. This gives the protein CASSWGAGGNEQYF.

This clonotype came up many times. In nucleotides, the CDR3 is TGCGCCAGCAGGATGATCTTCAGGGATTCGTTAGATACGCAGTATTTT. Translation gives CASRMIFRDSLDTQYF. The V and J genes are TRBV5-1 and TRBJ2-3; D might be TRBD1 (5 bases). There are 16 residues in the CDR3. V lost 5 bases and J lost 5, with 21 bases in between. Germline-derived CDR1 and CDR2 are SGHRS and YFSETQ. Supplemented by reference TRBV5-1 and TRBJ2-3, the full variable domain reads KAGVTQTPRYLIKTRGQQVTLSCSPISGHRSVSWYQQTPGQGLQFLFEYFSETQRNKGNFPGRFSGRQFSNSRSEMNVSTLELGDSALYLCASRMIFRDSLDTQYFGPGTRLTVL.

This chain uses TRBV20-1 with TRBJ1-2; D remains unclear. V lost 0 bases to trimming and J lost 8 bases, with 13 bases between them. This CDR3 has 13 amino acids. The V gene's germline CDR1 is DFQATT and CDR2 SNEGSKA (reference sequence). The CDR3 DNA sequence: TGCAGTGCTAGAGATTCGGGCCATGGGGGCTACACCTTC. Protein product: CSARDSGHGGYTF.

This sequence joins TRBV20-1 and TRBJ1-2; D is uncertain. Germline values: CDR1 DFQATT, CDR2 SNEGSKA (reference sequence). This CDR3 is built from 15 residues. The CDR3 loop is CCARALNGGIYGYTF. The CDR3 bases are TGCTGCGCTAGAGCCCTTAACGGAGGAATCTATGGCTACACCTTC.

This clonotype was recorded many times. The V call is TRBV7-3, the J call TRBJ2-5; D remains ambiguous. Trimming took off 4 bases at V and 5 bases at J, with 8 bases between the two ends. Germline V lookup: CDR1 SGHTA, CDR2 FQGTGA. The CDR3 length is 12 residues. CDR3 DNA sequence: TGTGCCAGCAGCTCCTCTGGGGAGACCCAGTACTTC. It translates to CASSSSGETQYF.

This clonotype was detected only a few times. The V and J genes are TRBV20-1 and TRBJ2-7; 14 bases agree with TRBD2. The J segment lost 2 bases and the V segment lost 3 bases, leaving 6 bases of the junction unmatched. The germline gives CDR1 DFQATT, CDR2 SNEGSKA (reference sequence). The CDR3 consists of 16 residues. The CDR3 region is CSASGGLAGAPYEQYF. For the CDR3, the DNA is TGCAGTGCTAGTGGGGGACTAGCGGGGGCCCCCTACGAGCAGTACTTC.

CDR3 sequence (DNA): TGTGCCAGCAGAGGGCAGTTCGACGAAAAACTGTTTTTT. This sequence encodes CASRGQFDEKLFF. The rearrangement joins TRBV7-9 to TRBJ1-4; D call uncertain. Trimming took off 6 bases at V and 8 bases at J, with 13 bases between the two ends. There are 13 residues in the CDR3. Germline V gene data show CDR1 as SEHNR and CDR2 as FQNEAQ (reference sequence).

The sample holds a few counts of this clonotype. This chain links TRBV28 with TRBJ2-3; 11 bases line up with TRBD2. The CDR3 contains 15 residues. Per the germline V gene, CDR1 is MDHEN and CDR2 is SYDVKM. V lost 0 bases to trimming and J lost 8 bases; unmatched junction nucleotides: 4. The CDR3: CASSLWTSGTGTQYF. DNA of the CDR3: TGTGCCAGCAGTTTATGGACTAGCGGGACGGGTACGCAGTATTTT.

This clonotype was seen repeatedly, ten times or more. The V gene is TRBV5-1, the J gene TRBJ2-1; D unresolved. Between the trimmed V and J ends, which lost 0 bases and 0 bases, there was a span of 10 bases. The CDR3 loop spans 16 amino acids. Looked up from germline, CDR1 is SGHRS and CDR2 is YFSETQ. CDR3 in DNA: TGCGCCAGCAGCTTGGGTCTGGGAAGCTCCTACAATGAGCAGTTCTTC. This encodes CASSLGLGSSYNEQFF.

The sample holds many counts of this clonotype. The CDR3 here is CASSLRGWAGELFF. In DNA form, the CDR3 reads TGTGCCAGCAGCTTGCGGGGCTGGGCCGGGGAGCTGTTTTTT. The chain has TRBV5-5 and TRBJ2-2; D tentatively reads TRBD1 or TRBD2 (5 bases each). CDR1 and CDR2 (germline): SGHKS, YYEKEE (reference sequence). CDR3 size: 14 residues. Trimming took 1 base from V and 6 from J, leaving 10 bases between them. Variable domain in full (rest from reference TRBV5-5 and TRBJ2-2): DAGVTQSPTHLIKTRGQQVTLRCSPISGHKSVSWYQQVLGQGPQFIFQYYEKEERGRGNFPDRFSARQFPNYSSELNVNALLLGDSALYLCASSLRGWAGELFFGEGSRLTVL.

Many counts were recorded for this clonotype. V usage is TRBV5-1 and J usage is TRBJ2-7; 7 bases are shared with TRBD2. The CDR3 spans 13 residues. After removal of 4 bases from V and 7 bases from J, the junction contained 8 bases not matched to a gene. The germline gives CDR1 SGHRS, CDR2 YFSETQ. CDR3 sequence (DNA): TGCGCCAGCAGCCCCGGACTAGAACGGGAGCAGTACTTC. It yields the protein CASSPGLEREQYF.

This clonotype was found many times. The CDR3 region has the DNA TGTGCCAGCAGCGTGGATAGCGGGGGAGAGACCCAGTACTTC. Residues: CASSVDSGGETQYF. This chain joins TRBV9 and TRBJ2-5; TRBD2 agrees at 9 bases. The CDR3 is made up of 14 amino acids. In germline, CDR1 is SGDLS, CDR2 YYNGEE. V was pared by 2 bases and J by 4 bases, with 3 bases of the junction left unmatched.

The J gene is TRBJ2-6, the V gene TRBV6-1; 7 nucleotides agree with TRBD1. CDR3 length equals 18 residues. Trimming removed 5 bases from V and 0 bases from J; junction bases left unmatched: 10. CDR1 MNHNS and CDR2 SASEGT come from the germline V gene. The CDR3 DNA follows: TGTGCCAGCAGTATTTCTACAGGGGCTAACTCTGGGGCCAACGTCCTGACTTTC. Its translation is CASSISTGANSGANVLTF.

This clonotype showed up many times. The chain has TRBV11-3 and TRBJ1-1; 9 bases align to TRBD1. This CDR3 is built from 18 residues. Germline CDR1 and CDR2: SGHNT and YENEEA. V shed 1 base, J shed 8 bases, and the junction held 17 bases outside the gene matches. CDR3 protein: CASSLVIPGQGLHPEAFF. CDR3 nucleotides: TGTGCCAGCAGCTTAGTTATCCCGGGACAGGGACTCCACCCCGAAGCTTTCTTT.